This T cell receptor (beta chain) stems from a study of T cell therapy after organ transplantation. Overall study context: Patients received up to 6 T cell doses every 2 weeks. Study-wide results and limits: Concurrent antirejection and antiviral drugs remain unassessed confounders. Reconstitution after therapy seemingly combined transferred and product-undetected endogenous clonotypes.

This clone qualifies as medium-sized. What it binds is unknown. Germline loops: CDR1 MNHEY, CDR2 SMNVEV (reference sequence). The CDR3 consists of 14 residues. The V and J ends lost 6 bases and 1 base respectively, with 10 bases between them. Libraries were prepared by immunoSEQ multiplex PCR; TCRdb keeps only in-frame clonotypes and omits some of them. Of 3,000 to 3,500 clones listed, 60% to 80% were seen once; the top ten hold over 35%. The time point is: 4-8 weeks after completion of therapy. These transplant recipients had drug-resistant or recurrent cytomegalovirus infection. This TCR was recovered from a human patient who had received a solid organ transplant and had CMV disease. The graft donor may have contributed some T cells. The sequenced sample was CD8+ T cells from blood, obtained after autologous CMV-specific T cell therapy. The chain links TRBV27 to TRBJ1-5; D may be TRBD1 (5 bases). The CDR3: CASRGRGSNQPQHF. The CDR3 DNA reads as TGTGCCAGCAGGGGACGAGGGAGCAATCAGCCCCAGCATTTT.